The next 15 T cell receptor beta chains were all read from a single sample in a study of breast tumors, draining lymph nodes, adjacent tissues. TCRdb used MiXCR to reprocess the multiplex PCR reads, holding one entry per CDR3 protein. The data show 45,000 or so distinct CDR3 sequences, 23% seen once. Sequencing used breast tumor tissue. The source of these receptors is a female donor with breast cancer. Some clones in this sample may be carry-over from other donors' samples.

Many counts were recorded for this clonotype. The chain has TRBV19 and TRBJ2-2; a weak D match, TRBD2 (6 bases). The CDR3 runs to 14 residues. In germline, CDR1 is LNHDA, CDR2 SQIVND (reference sequence). V dropped 8 bases and J dropped 3 bases, with 13 bases sitting between them. CDR3 coding DNA: TGTGCCAGTGCAAGCGGGCTCGACACCGGGGAGCTGTTTTTT. Protein sequence: CASASGLDTGELFF.

This clonotype appeared many times. The chain joins TRBV2 to TRBJ2-3; a possible D gene is TRBD1 (5 bases). The CDR3 covers 14 residues. Trimming left V 3 bases short and J 4 bases short, with 11 bases between. Germline V CDR1 and CDR2: SNHLY, FYNNEI. CDR3 sequence reads: CASSEGQVADTQYF. The CDR3 DNA reads TGTGCCAGCAGTGAGGGGCAGGTCGCAGATACGCAGTATTTT.

Worth noting for this clonotype: A clone one base away is much larger, so this may be a read error. The CDR3 DNA reads TGCGCCAGCAGCTTGGCCATGGGGACAGGGACCTACGAGCAGCACTTC. This gives the protein CASSLAMGTGTYEQHF. The J gene is TRBJ2-7, the V gene TRBV5-1, with 9 bases identical to TRBD1. Germline V gene lookup returns CDR1 SGHRS and CDR2 YFSETQ. The CDR3 sequence is 16 residues long.

Points on this clonotype: A much more abundant neighbour one base away suggests this may be a read error. CDR3 loop: CASSQGRDKETQYF. The CDR3 coding sequence is TGTGCCAGCAGCCAAGGCAGGGATAAAGAGACCCAGTACTTC. This chain uses TRBV5-5 with TRBJ2-5, with D maybe TRBD1 (5 bases). Trimming shortened V by 4 bases and J by 3 bases, and 13 bases separated the two germline ends. The CDR3 is 14 amino acids. Germline values: CDR1 SGHKS, CDR2 YYEKEE (reference sequence).

This clonotype was picked up a small number of times. This chain joins TRBV6-6 and TRBJ1-5; D uncertain. The length of the CDR3 is 15 residues. The V end was cut by 7 bases, the J end by 5 bases, with 18 bases between. Germline V lookup: CDR1 MNHNY, CDR2 SVGAGI (reference sequence). The CDR3 here is CASTQRVADYQPQHF. The CDR3 DNA sequence: TGTGCCAGCACACAGCGGGTGGCAGACTATCAGCCCCAGCATTTT.

By share, this clonotype ranks as medium-sized. The rearrangement uses TRBV27 and TRBJ2-1, with D uncertain. The V end was cut by 3 bases, the J end by 5 bases, with 11 bases between. The CDR3 consists of 14 residues. CDR1 MNHEY and CDR2 SMNVEV come from the germline V gene (reference sequence). CDR3 loop: CASSLGPTNNEQFF. The DNA for the CDR3 is TGTGCCAGCAGTTTGGGCCCCACTAACAATGAGCAGTTCTTC.

This clonotype was seen at least ten times. The rearrangement links TRBV7-9 to TRBJ2-5; D gene unclear. Trimming pared 4 bases from V and 4 bases from J, leaving 16 bases between. Germline assignment: CDR1 SEHNR and CDR2 FQNEAQ (reference sequence). The CDR3 runs 15 residues. The CDR3 DNA sequence: TGTGCCAGCAGCTCCCCCTCAGCGTTAGGAGAGACCCAGTACTTC. It yields the protein CASSSPSALGETQYF.

Worth noting for this clonotype: A clone one base away is much larger, so this may be a read error. The chain employs TRBV5-6 and TRBJ2-2, with D possibly matching TRBD2 (6 bases). V gave up 0 bases and J gave up 7 bases, with 16 bases separating them. Germline V gives CDR1 SGHDT, CDR2 YYEEEE. The CDR3 consists of 16 residues. The chain's CDR3 is CASSLDTREEVGELFF. CDR3 DNA: TGTGCCAGCAGCTTGGATACGAGGGAGGAGGTCGGGGAGCTGTTTTTT.

This clonotype was recorded many times. The chain recombines TRBV20-1 with TRBJ1-2; possibly TRBD1 for D (5 bases). CDR1 is DFQATT and CDR2 is SNEGSKA in the germline V gene (reference sequence). The CDR3 has 13 residues. Deletions cut 7 bases from V and 1 base from J, with 13 bases between. The CDR3 DNA reads TGCAGTGTACAGGAAGGCGTTAACTATGGCTACACCTTC. As protein: CSVQEGVNYGYTF.

Ten or more counts support this clonotype. V is TRBV11-2 and J is TRBJ1-3, with 8 bases identical to TRBD1. The CDR3 spans 14 residues. V dropped 6 bases and J dropped 2; count of bases not matched to a gene: 3. Germline CDR1 reads SGHAT; CDR2 reads FQNNGV. CDR3 sequence reads: CASRPTGAGNTIYF. The CDR3 DNA is TGTGCCAGCAGACCGACAGGGGCTGGAAACACCATATATTTT. The whole variable domain, remainder taken from reference TRBV11-2 and TRBJ1-3, is EAGVAQSPRYKIIEKRQSVAFWCNPISGHATLYWYQQILGQGPKLLIQFQNNGVVDDSQLPKDRFSAERLKGVDSTLKIQPAKLEDSAVYLCASRPTGAGNTIYFGEGSWLTVV.

The chain links TRBV6-6 to TRBJ2-7, with 10 bases identical to TRBD2. V lost 7 bases to trimming and J lost 6 bases; unmatched junction nucleotides: 18. This CDR3 spans 17 amino acids. Per germline, CDR1 MNHNY and CDR2 SVGAGI (reference sequence). CDR3 sequence: CASNCPASGSSLGEQYF. CDR3 in DNA: TGTGCCAGCAACTGCCCCGCTAGCGGGAGTTCGTTGGGCGAGCAGTACTTC.

For this clonotype: A much larger clone sits a single nucleotide away, making a read error possible. V and J are TRBV19 and TRBJ2-7, with D possibly matching TRBD1 (6 bases). CDR1 is LNHDA, CDR2 SQIVND, per germline (reference sequence). The CDR3 has 15 residues. V lost 4 bases to trimming and J lost 2 bases, with 15 bases between them. The CDR3 sequence: CASSTGHRGPYEQYF. CDR3 sequence (DNA): TGTGCCAGTAGTACGGGACATCGGGGTCCCTACGAGCAGTACTTC.

This clonotype occurred many times. This sequence joins TRBV6-5 and TRBJ2-7; the match to TRBD2 covers 11 bases. The length of the CDR3 is 15 residues. Germline CDR1 is MNHEY and CDR2 is SVGAGI. After removal of 0 bases from V and 2 bases from J, the junction contained 0 bases not matched to a gene. Here the CDR3 reads CASSYSTSGAYEQYF. The DNA for the CDR3 is TGTGCCAGCAGTTACTCGACTAGCGGGGCCTACGAGCAGTACTTC.

This clonotype was recorded many times. The chain uses TRBV30 and TRBJ2-7, with a weak D call TRBD2 (7 bases). Per the germline V gene, CDR1 is GTSNPN and CDR2 is SVGIG (reference sequence). V was cut by 8 bases and J by 0 bases, with 17 bases left in between. The CDR3 contains 14 residues. This CDR3 reads CAADRRTSSYEQYF. The DNA for the CDR3 is TGTGCCGCCGACAGGAGGACTAGCTCCTACGAGCAGTACTTC. Full variable domain (rest looked up from reference TRBV30 and TRBJ2-7): SQTIHQWPATLVQPVGSPLSLECTVEGTSNPNLYWYRQAAGRGLQLLFYSVGIGQISSEVPQNLSASRPQDRQFILSSKKLLLSDSGFYLCAADRRTSSYEQYFGPGTRLTVT.

Details on this clonotype: Just one base apart from a much larger clone, this may be a read error. The chain combines TRBV2 with TRBJ1-5, with D uncertain. Germline V lookup: CDR1 SNHLY, CDR2 FYNNEI. This CDR3 contains 15 residues. CDR3 coding DNA: TGTGCCAGCAGTGAAAAGTTGGGGTCCTCTCAGCCCCGGCATTTT. Its translation: CASSEKLGSSQPRHF.